The rows below give T cell receptor beta chains drawn from one sample of a study of cytomegalovirus exposure and HLA in healthy donors. Libraries were prepared by immunoSEQ multiplex PCR; TCRdb keeps only in-frame clonotypes and omits some of them. The table has some 180,000 clones, approximately 76% seen once. Sequencing was carried out using PBMCs. The receptors come from a woman between 18 and 29 years old in good health and CMV-seropositive. CDR3s include the opening cysteine and the closing phenylalanine or tryptophan. D genes are given only for firm matches. Not all rows give a size; the values are once, few, many and, for expanded clones, a class.

v_gene: TRBV5-6; abundance: -; j_gene: TRBJ2-1; d_gene: -; CDR3nt: TGTGCCAGCAGCTTTGGGGGGAGCTCCTACAATGAGCAGTTCTTC; CDR3aa: CASSFGGSSYNEQFF
v_gene: TRBV6-6; abundance: few; j_gene: TRBJ2-7; d_gene: -; CDR3nt: TGTGCCAGTGCCAGGGTCGTCTACGAGCAGTACTTC; CDR3aa: CASARVVYEQYF
v_gene: TRBV27; abundance: -; j_gene: TRBJ2-1; d_gene: TRBD1; CDR3nt: TGTGCCAGCAGTGGGACAGGGATTGAGCAGTTCTTC; CDR3aa: CASSGTGIEQFF
v_gene: TRBV30; abundance: -; j_gene: TRBJ2-5; d_gene: TRBD2; CDR3nt: TGTGCCTGGGGGCGACTAGCGGGGGGGTGGAAGACCCAGTACTTC; CDR3aa: CAWGRLAGGWKTQYF
v_gene: TRBV27; abundance: -; j_gene: TRBJ2-2; d_gene: TRBD2; CDR3nt: TGTGCCAGCAGTCTTTGGACTAGCGTTGGGGAGCTGTTTTTT; CDR3aa: CASSLWTSVGELFF
v_gene: TRBV2; abundance: -; j_gene: TRBJ1-6; d_gene: -; CDR3nt: TGTGCCAGCAGTAGATCGGGGGTAGATAATTCACCCCTCCACTTT; CDR3aa: CASSRSGVDNSPLHF
v_gene: TRBV4-3; abundance: few; j_gene: TRBJ1-1; d_gene: -; CDR3nt: TGCGCCAGCAGCCAAGAGGTTGCCAGGCAGACTGAAGCTTTCTTT; CDR3aa: CASSQEVARQTEAFF
v_gene: TRBV6-5; abundance: -; j_gene: TRBJ2-5; d_gene: -; CDR3nt: TGTGCCAGCAGTAGGGGGGGGCAAGAGACCCAGTACTTC; CDR3aa: CASSRGGQETQYF
v_gene: TRBV29-1; abundance: -; j_gene: TRBJ1-1; d_gene: TRBD1; CDR3nt: TGCAGCGTTGGACAGGGTTTGAACACTGAAGCTTTCTTT; CDR3aa: CSVGQGLNTEAFF
v_gene: TRBV7-6; abundance: -; j_gene: TRBJ2-7; d_gene: TRBD1; CDR3nt: TGTGCCAGCAGCCCCGGACAGGAGTACGAGCAGTACTTC; CDR3aa: CASSPGQEYEQYF
v_gene: TRBV5-6; abundance: -; j_gene: TRBJ2-3; d_gene: TRBD2; CDR3nt: TGTGCCAGCAGCTTGAGGTGGCCTAGCGGGGGTGATACGCAGTATTTT; CDR3aa: CASSLRWPSGGDTQYF
v_gene: TRBV6-1; abundance: -; j_gene: TRBJ2-7; d_gene: -; CDR3nt: TGTGCCAGCAGTGAAAGCCTAGAGCCTACCTACGAGCAGTACTTC; CDR3aa: CASSESLEPTYEQYF
v_gene: TRBV7-2; abundance: -; j_gene: TRBJ2-3; d_gene: TRBD2; CDR3nt: TGTGCCAGCAGCTTAGCAATTACAAGCGGGGGCCACACAGATACGCAGTATTTT; CDR3aa: CASSLAITSGGHTDTQYF
v_gene: TRBV7-8; abundance: -; j_gene: TRBJ2-7; d_gene: TRBD2; CDR3nt: TGTGCCAGCAGCCTCGTCGTGATAGCGGGGGGGCCATGGGAGCAGTACTTC; CDR3aa: CASSLVVIAGGPWEQYF
v_gene: TRBV7-2; abundance: -; j_gene: TRBJ2-5; d_gene: TRBD2; CDR3nt: TGTGCCAGCAGCTTTCAGCGGGGGGGCGGCGAGACCCAGTACTTC; CDR3aa: CASSFQRGGGETQYF
v_gene: TRBV9; abundance: -; j_gene: TRBJ1-5; d_gene: -; CDR3nt: TGTGCCAGCAGCGTAGGTGGGGGGAAAAATCAGCCCCAGCATTTT; CDR3aa: CASSVGGGKNQPQHF
v_gene: TRBV15; abundance: -; j_gene: TRBJ2-3; d_gene: -; CDR3nt: TGTGCCACCAGCAGAGGTCGGGGACAAGATAGCACAGATACGCAGTATTTT; CDR3aa: CATSRGRGQDSTDTQYF
v_gene: TRBV5-1; abundance: -; j_gene: TRBJ2-3; d_gene: TRBD1; CDR3nt: TGCGCCAGCAGCTTGGTGGATAGGGGACAGGGGGCTAGAGATACGCAGTATTTT; CDR3aa: CASSLVDRGQGARDTQYF
v_gene: TRBV5-1; abundance: -; j_gene: TRBJ2-7; d_gene: TRBD2; CDR3nt: TGCGCCAGCAGCTCCCTAGCGGGGGAAAACTCCTACGAGCAGTACTTC; CDR3aa: CASSSLAGENSYEQYF
v_gene: TRBV6-1; abundance: -; j_gene: TRBJ1-1; d_gene: -; CDR3nt: TGTGCCAGCAGTGATTCAGCGGGGGACCCATATGAAGCTTTCTTT; CDR3aa: CASSDSAGDPYEAFF
v_gene: TRBV20-1; abundance: -; j_gene: TRBJ2-7; d_gene: -; CDR3nt: TGCAGTGCTACCGGGGGTACCAAGCAGTACTTC; CDR3aa: CSATGGTKQYF
v_gene: TRBV11-2; abundance: few; j_gene: TRBJ2-7; d_gene: TRBD2; CDR3nt: TGTGCCAGCAGCTTACCTCTCGGCGGGAGTTCCTACGAGCAGTACTTC; CDR3aa: CASSLPLGGSSYEQYF
v_gene: TRBV28; abundance: -; j_gene: TRBJ2-5; d_gene: TRBD1; CDR3nt: TGTGCCAGCAGGCTAAGACAGGGGAACCAAGAGACCCAGTACTTC; CDR3aa: CASRLRQGNQETQYF
v_gene: TRBV5-1; abundance: -; j_gene: TRBJ2-7; d_gene: TRBD2; CDR3nt: TGCGCCAGCAGCCCGGGACTAGCGGGGATACCCTACGAGCAGTACTTC; CDR3aa: CASSPGLAGIPYEQYF
v_gene: TRBV15; abundance: few; j_gene: TRBJ2-7; d_gene: -; CDR3nt: TGTGCCACCAGCAGAGTTCATGGGTCAGGGGCTGGACTCTACGAGCAGTACTTC; CDR3aa: CATSRVHGSGAGLYEQYF
v_gene: TRBV6-5; abundance: -; j_gene: TRBJ2-7; d_gene: -; CDR3nt: TGTGCCAGCAGTTCAAGCTCACAGGACTACGAGCAGTACTTC; CDR3aa: CASSSSSQDYEQYF
v_gene: TRBV7-2; abundance: -; j_gene: TRBJ2-7; d_gene: TRBD1; CDR3nt: TGTGCCAGCAGCAGCCGGGACAGGACAACCTACGAGCAGTACTTC; CDR3aa: CASSSRDRTTYEQYF
v_gene: TRBV5-1; abundance: few; j_gene: TRBJ1-6; d_gene: -; CDR3nt: TGCGCCAGCAGCCTAAACCCAGGGGCGAGCTCCTATAATTCACCCCTCCACTTT; CDR3aa: CASSLNPGASSYNSPLHF
v_gene: TRBV6-1; abundance: -; j_gene: TRBJ1-1; d_gene: -; CDR3nt: TGTGCCAGCAGGTGGACAGTTTCAACTGAAGCTTTCTTT; CDR3aa: CASRWTVSTEAFF
v_gene: TRBV5-1; abundance: -; j_gene: TRBJ2-1; d_gene: -; CDR3nt: TGCGCCAGCAGCTTGGCCGGAGCAGGGAAAGACTCCTACAATGAGCAGTTCTTC; CDR3aa: CASSLAGAGKDSYNEQFF
v_gene: TRBV9; abundance: -; j_gene: TRBJ2-3; d_gene: TRBD1; CDR3nt: TGTGCCAGCAGCGCAAACCGGGACAGAATTAGCACAGATACGCAGTATTTT; CDR3aa: CASSANRDRISTDTQYF
v_gene: TRBV9; abundance: -; j_gene: TRBJ2-5; d_gene: TRBD2; CDR3nt: TGTGCCAGCAGCCCCCGAGGGGGGACTAGCTGGGAGACCCAGTACTTC; CDR3aa: CASSPRGGTSWETQYF
v_gene: TRBV9; abundance: -; j_gene: TRBJ1-6; d_gene: TRBD1; CDR3nt: TGTGCCAGCAGCGGGGGATGGGGGCCACAGGGGAATTCACCCCTCCACTTT; CDR3aa: CASSGGWGPQGNSPLHF
v_gene: TRBV29-1; abundance: -; j_gene: TRBJ1-5; d_gene: -; CDR3nt: TGCAGCGTAGGGGGGGGAGGGGGAGTCGATCAGCCCCAGCATTTT; CDR3aa: CSVGGGGGVDQPQHF
v_gene: TRBV5-4; abundance: -; j_gene: TRBJ2-7; d_gene: -; CDR3nt: TGTGCCAGCAGCGGACTGGATTACGAGCAGTACTTC; CDR3aa: CASSGLDYEQYF
v_gene: TRBV10-2; abundance: few; j_gene: TRBJ2-7; d_gene: TRBD2; CDR3nt: TGCGCCAGCAGTGATTGGGCTAGCGGGACTCCCGAGCAGTACTTC; CDR3aa: CASSDWASGTPEQYF
v_gene: TRBV5-1; abundance: -; j_gene: TRBJ2-7; d_gene: TRBD2; CDR3nt: TGCGCCAGCAGCTATGGGACGGCGTCGCGGGGGATCTCCTACGAGCAGTACTTC; CDR3aa: CASSYGTASRGISYEQYF
v_gene: TRBV30; abundance: few; j_gene: TRBJ2-3; d_gene: -; CDR3nt: TGTGCCTGGAGTCCCCGGGGTTATGGACCTGGGGCAGATACGCAGTATTTT; CDR3aa: CAWSPRGYGPGADTQYF
v_gene: TRBV6-1; abundance: -; j_gene: TRBJ2-4; d_gene: -; CDR3nt: TGTGCCAGCAGCTGGGGGGAGACCAAAAACATTCAGTACTTC; CDR3aa: CASSWGETKNIQYF
v_gene: TRBV7-9; abundance: few; j_gene: TRBJ1-1; d_gene: -; CDR3nt: TGTGCCAGCAGCTTCGTAGGGGCTGGGGCTTTCTTT; CDR3aa: CASSFVGAGAFF
v_gene: TRBV19; abundance: -; j_gene: TRBJ2-7; d_gene: -; CDR3nt: TGTGCCAGTAGTATAGGGTCCAGGGCTAGGAACGAGCAGTACTTC; CDR3aa: CASSIGSRARNEQYF
v_gene: TRBV5-1; abundance: -; j_gene: TRBJ1-6; d_gene: -; CDR3nt: TGCGCCAGCAGCCTAGGGACTGAGAATTGGTCCCTCCACTTT; CDR3aa: CASSLGTENWSLHF
v_gene: TRBV28; abundance: -; j_gene: TRBJ2-5; d_gene: -; CDR3nt: TGTGCCAGCAGTTTGGCGGGGTTTAGTTTTGAGACCCAGTACTTC; CDR3aa: CASSLAGFSFETQYF
v_gene: TRBV5-1; abundance: -; j_gene: TRBJ1-1; d_gene: -; CDR3nt: TGCGCCAGCAGCTTGGCCTGGGGGGGCAACACTGAAGCTTTCTTT; CDR3aa: CASSLAWGGNTEAFF
v_gene: TRBV11-2; abundance: once; j_gene: TRBJ2-1; d_gene: -; CDR3nt: TGTGCCAGCAGCTTAGAGGGGGCAGGTTACAATGAGCAGTTCTTC; CDR3aa: CASSLEGAGYNEQFF
v_gene: TRBV5-4; abundance: -; j_gene: TRBJ2-1; d_gene: TRBD2; CDR3nt: TGTGCCAGCAGGCCATCCGGGACTACCTCCTACAATGAGCAGTTCTTC; CDR3aa: CASRPSGTTSYNEQFF
v_gene: TRBV7-9; abundance: -; j_gene: TRBJ2-5; d_gene: -; CDR3nt: TGTGCCAGCAGCTTAGGACAGTCTTGGGAGACCCAGTACTTC; CDR3aa: CASSLGQSWETQYF